Below, 5 T cell receptor beta chains from the same sample are listed, as sequenced in a study of technical replicates of blood from several donors. The data were produced by immunoSEQ multiplex PCR, yet TCRdb's version contains in-frame clones alone and is incomplete. The sample holds tens of thousands of clones; around 97% are singletons and the top ten take around 0.22%. The sequenced sample consisted of T cells isolated from PBMCs. The receptors shown here come from a human donor in good health.

The chain uses TRBV4-1 and TRBJ2-1, with D unresolved. CDR1 and CDR2 from the germline V gene are MGHRA and YSYEKL. CDR3 length: 12 residues. The ends were cut back, 3 bases at V and 6 bases at J, with 6 bases in the middle. The CDR3 region is CASSQAFNEQFF. The CDR3 DNA follows: TGCGCCAGCAGCCAGGCCTTCAATGAGCAGTTCTTC.

The genes are TRBV9 and TRBJ2-1; the D gene is possibly TRBD2 (5 bases). Germline V gives CDR1 SGDLS, CDR2 YYNGEE. This CDR3 spans 11 amino acids. V lost 3 bases to trimming and J lost 9 bases, with 7 bases between them. The CDR3 protein is CASSAGSEQFF. The CDR3 nucleotides are TGTGCCAGCAGCGCGGGGAGTGAGCAGTTCTTC.

The gene calls are TRBV10-1 and TRBJ2-3; 7 bases line up with TRBD2. This CDR3 region has 16 residues. CDR1 WNHNN and CDR2 SYGVQD come from the germline V gene (reference sequence). With V trimmed by 3 bases and J by 0 bases, 6 bases remained unmatched. For the CDR3, the DNA is TGCGCCAGCAGTGATCAGCGGGGAATCAGCACAGATACGCAGTATTTT. Its translation: CASSDQRGISTDTQYF.

The rearrangement uses TRBV2 and TRBJ2-1; 10 bases line up with TRBD1. The CDR3 has 16 residues. The germline CDR1 and CDR2 sequences are SNHLY and FYNNEI. V gave up 3 bases and J gave up 7 bases; unmatched junction bases: 9. The CDR3 is CASSETGTGVPNEQFF. CDR3 nucleotide sequence: TGTGCCAGCAGTGAGACCGGGACAGGGGTTCCTAATGAGCAGTTCTTC.

The chain employs TRBV7-2 and TRBJ2-7; the match to TRBD2 covers 11 bases. V shed 6 bases, J shed 3 bases, and the junction held 10 bases outside the gene matches. The CDR3 consists of 16 residues. In germline, CDR1 is SGHTA, CDR2 FQGNSA. As DNA, the CDR3 is TGTGCCAGCAGTCTCTCAGGACTAGCGGGCATCTACGAGCAGTACTTC. Encoded protein: CASSLSGLAGIYEQYF.